This entry describes one T cell receptor (beta chain). This sample was taken from a study of T cell responses to AZD1222 COVID-19 vaccine. The repertoire was sequenced with immunoSEQ multiplex PCR; TCRdb's copy has only in-frame clones and lacks some. The repertoire holds about 100,000 clones, with about 88% as singletons. The V segment lost 4 bases and the J segment 4 bases; nucleotides outside the gene matches: 9. The CDR3 runs to 16 residues. Germline V gene sequence: CDR1 SGHTA, CDR2 FQGTGA. Source: peripheral blood, taken on day 0 of AZD1222 vaccination. The rearrangement links TRBV7-3 to TRBJ2-3; 9 bases agree with TRBD2. This TCR was sampled from an adult in good health. CDR3 loop: CASSSSSGSIADTQYF. The CDR3 nucleotides are TGTGCCAGCAGCTCGAGTAGCGGGAGTATCGCAGATACGCAGTATTTT. Full variable domain (remainder filled in from reference TRBV7-3 and TRBJ2-3): GAGVSQTPSNKVTEKGKYVELRCDPISGHTALYWYRQSLGQGPEFLIYFQGTGAADDSGLPNDRFFAVRPEGSVSTLKIQRTERGDSAVYLCASSSSSGSIADTQYFGPGTRLTVL.